This TCR beta chain was obtained from a study of T cell responses to AZD1222 COVID-19 vaccine. This CDR3 has 13 amino acids. Germline V CDR1 and CDR2: SGDLS, YYNGEE. The ends lost 4 bases at V and 8 bases at J; junction bases unmatched: 8. Profiling relied on immunoSEQ multiplex PCR, and the TCRdb table lists in-frame clones only, not all of them. This table has about 120,000 clones, approximately 90% appearing once. Material: peripheral blood, obtained on day 0 of AZD1222 vaccination. The receptor was isolated from an adult in good health. V is TRBV9 and J is TRBJ1-2; TRBD1 agrees at 7 bases. CDR3 sequence: CASSLRTGEGYTF. CDR3 in DNA: TGTGCCAGCAGCCTCCGGACAGGCGAAGGCTACACCTTC.